The source of this TCR beta chain is a study of identical twins. Study conclusions and caveats: Twins shared out-of-frame alpha sequences with excess low generation probability. Researchers caution that invariant MAIT and iNKT cells could partly confound zero-insertion analyses. Beta clonotypes that were abundant in cord blood contained fewer insertions, a pattern absent from memory repertoires.

This clonotype was recorded many times. Antigen: not known. After template switching added a universal primer site, the resulting cDNA carried unique molecular identifiers. Each CDR3 protein is one row after TCRdb ran MiXCR on the 5' RACE reads. The sample includes approximately 140,000 distinct CDR3 sequences, 3% to 4% seen only once; the top ten take 8.1%. Trimming pared 6 bases from V and 5 bases from J, leaving 19 bases between. Germline V gene lookup returns CDR1 DFQATT and CDR2 SNEGSKA (reference sequence). The CDR3 length is 14 residues. This TCR derives from a man younger than 35 in good health. The chain employs TRBV20-1 and TRBJ2-5, with a weak D call TRBD2 (6 bases). Sequenced material: memory T cells sorted from blood. This CDR3 is CSAPNGGNGETQYF. CDR3 in DNA: TGCAGTGCCCCCAATGGCGGGAACGGTGAGACCCAGTACTTC.